The entry below gives a single T cell receptor beta chain sequence along with its context. The antigen is not known. The read ends 3 residues early relative to the CDR3; the germline J gene fills the gap. These data belong to a study of T cell clonality in common variable immunodeficiency. Method: immunoSEQ multiplex PCR; TCRdb's copy keeps in-frame clones and lacks some. The sample includes about 20,000 clones, none of them occurring once. The CDR3 has 14 amino acids. Deletions cut 3 bases from V and 2 bases from J, with 10 bases between. Germline assignment: CDR1 KGHSH and CDR2 LQKENI. Study-level findings and limits: Fewer deletions and N-nucleotide insertions were reportedly seen in common variable immunodeficiency TCR beta sequences.

The V call is TRBV18, the J call TRBJ2-5, with D perhaps matching TRBD1 (6 bases). This clonotype was obtained from a human donor with common variable immunodeficiency. Sequenced sample: peripheral blood mononuclear cells. Incomplete CDR3 DNA: TGTGCCAGCTCACCCCAACAGGGACAAGAGACC. This sequence encodes CASSPQQGQET. The entire CDR3 is CASSPQQGQETQYF.